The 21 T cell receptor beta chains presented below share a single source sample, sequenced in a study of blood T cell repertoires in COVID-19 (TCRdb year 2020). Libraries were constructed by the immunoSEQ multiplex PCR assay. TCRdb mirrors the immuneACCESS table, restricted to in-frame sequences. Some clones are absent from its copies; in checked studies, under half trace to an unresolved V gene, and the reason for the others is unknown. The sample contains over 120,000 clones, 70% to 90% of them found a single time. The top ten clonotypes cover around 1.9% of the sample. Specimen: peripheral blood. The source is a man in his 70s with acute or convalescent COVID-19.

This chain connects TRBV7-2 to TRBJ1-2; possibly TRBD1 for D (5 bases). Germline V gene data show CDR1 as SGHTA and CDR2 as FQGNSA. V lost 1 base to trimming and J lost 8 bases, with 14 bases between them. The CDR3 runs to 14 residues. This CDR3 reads CASSLDKGVIGYTF. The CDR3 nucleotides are TGTGCCAGCAGCTTAGATAAAGGGGTGATAGGCTACACCTTC.

The CDR3 region has the DNA TGTGCCAGCAGCCTGGGGACTAGCGGGAGGGCGGGGCAGTTCTTC. It translates to CASSLGTSGRAGQFF. The chain has TRBV3-1 (or the pseudogene TRBV3-2) and TRBJ2-1; 16 bases map to TRBD2. CDR1 and CDR2 (germline): LGHDT, YNNKEL (reference sequence). The CDR3 length is 15 residues. V was clipped by 4 bases and J by 12 bases; unmatched bases: 6.

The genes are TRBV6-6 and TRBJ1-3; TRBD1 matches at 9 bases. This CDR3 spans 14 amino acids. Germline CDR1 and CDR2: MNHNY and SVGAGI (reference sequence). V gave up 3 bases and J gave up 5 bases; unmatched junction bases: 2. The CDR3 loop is CASSYDRGRNTIYF. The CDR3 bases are TGTGCCAGCAGTTATGACAGGGGGAGAAACACCATATATTTT.

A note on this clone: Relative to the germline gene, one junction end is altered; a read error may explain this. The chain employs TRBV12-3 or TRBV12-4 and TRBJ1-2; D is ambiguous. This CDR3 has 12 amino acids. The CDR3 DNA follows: TGTGCCAGCACTTTAGGAGGATATGGCTACACCTTC. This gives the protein CASTLGGYGYTF.

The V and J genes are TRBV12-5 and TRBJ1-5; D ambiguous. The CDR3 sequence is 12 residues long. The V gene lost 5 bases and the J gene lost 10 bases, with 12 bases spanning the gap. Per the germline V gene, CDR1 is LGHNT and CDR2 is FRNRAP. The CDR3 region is CASGTQRSPQHF. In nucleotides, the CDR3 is TGTGCTAGTGGTACCCAACGGTCCCCCCAGCATTTT. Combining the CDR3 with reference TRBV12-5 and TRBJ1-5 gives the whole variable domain DARVTQTPRHKVTEMGQEVTMRCQPILGHNTVFWYRQTMMQGLELLAYFRNRAPLDDSGMPKDRFSAEMPDATLATLKIQPSEPRDSAVYFCASGTQRSPQHFGDGTRLSIL.

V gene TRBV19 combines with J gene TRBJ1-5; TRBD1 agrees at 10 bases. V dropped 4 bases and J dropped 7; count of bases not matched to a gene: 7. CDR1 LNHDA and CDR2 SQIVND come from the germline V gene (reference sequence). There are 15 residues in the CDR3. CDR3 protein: CASSNMDRGRQPQHF. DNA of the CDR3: TGTGCCAGTAGTAACATGGACAGGGGGAGACAGCCCCAGCATTTT.

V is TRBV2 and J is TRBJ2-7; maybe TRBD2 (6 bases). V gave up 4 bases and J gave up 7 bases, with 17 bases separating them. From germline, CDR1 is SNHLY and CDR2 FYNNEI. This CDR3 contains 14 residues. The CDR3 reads CASSVYGSRGEQYF. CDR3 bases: TGTGCCAGCAGTGTTTACGGGAGCCGTGGGGAGCAGTACTTC.

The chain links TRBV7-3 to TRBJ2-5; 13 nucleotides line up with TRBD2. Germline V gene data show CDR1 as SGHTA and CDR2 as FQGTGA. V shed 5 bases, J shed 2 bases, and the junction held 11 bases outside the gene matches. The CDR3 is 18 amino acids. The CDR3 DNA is TGTGCCAGCAGCCCCGTGGCCCGGACTAGCGGGAGACAAGAGACCCAGTACTTC. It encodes CASSPVARTSGRQETQYF.

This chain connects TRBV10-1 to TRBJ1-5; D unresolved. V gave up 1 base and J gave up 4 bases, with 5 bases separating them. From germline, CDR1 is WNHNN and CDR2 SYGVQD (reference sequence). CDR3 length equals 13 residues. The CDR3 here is CASSEYRNQPQHF. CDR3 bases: TGCGCCAGCAGTGAGTACCGGAATCAGCCCCAGCATTTT.

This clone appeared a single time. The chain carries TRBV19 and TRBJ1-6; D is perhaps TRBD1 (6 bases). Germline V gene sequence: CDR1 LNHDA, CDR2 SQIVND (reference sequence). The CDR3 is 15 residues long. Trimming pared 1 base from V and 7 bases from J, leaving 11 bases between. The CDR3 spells CASSIGGQMNSPLHF. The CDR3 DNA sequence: TGTGCCAGTAGTATAGGGGGGCAGATGAATTCACCCCTCCACTTT.

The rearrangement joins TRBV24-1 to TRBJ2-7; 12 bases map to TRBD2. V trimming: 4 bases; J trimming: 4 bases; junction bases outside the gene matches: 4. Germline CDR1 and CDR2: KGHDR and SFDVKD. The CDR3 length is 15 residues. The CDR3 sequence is CATSDETSGRYEQYF. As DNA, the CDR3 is TGTGCCACCAGTGACGAGACTAGCGGGAGATACGAGCAGTACTTC.

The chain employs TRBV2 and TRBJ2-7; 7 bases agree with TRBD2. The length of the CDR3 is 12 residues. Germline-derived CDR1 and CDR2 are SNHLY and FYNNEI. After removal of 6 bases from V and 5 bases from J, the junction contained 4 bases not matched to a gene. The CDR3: CASRDGTNEQYF. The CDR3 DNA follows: TGTGCCAGCAGGGACGGGACTAACGAGCAGTACTTC.

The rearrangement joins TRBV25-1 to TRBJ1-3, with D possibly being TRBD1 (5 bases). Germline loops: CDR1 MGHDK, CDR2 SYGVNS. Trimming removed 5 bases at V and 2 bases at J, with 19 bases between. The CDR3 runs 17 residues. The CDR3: CASSKGLGAGTGNTIYF. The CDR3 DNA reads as TGTGCCAGCAGTAAAGGGCTTGGGGCAGGAACTGGAAACACCATATATTTT.

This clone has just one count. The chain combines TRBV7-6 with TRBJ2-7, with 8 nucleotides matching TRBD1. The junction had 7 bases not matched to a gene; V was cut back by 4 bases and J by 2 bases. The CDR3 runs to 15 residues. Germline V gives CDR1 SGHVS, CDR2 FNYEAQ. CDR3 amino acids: CASSSGQGIPYEQYF. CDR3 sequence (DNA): TGTGCCAGCAGCTCCGGACAGGGAATCCCCTACGAGCAGTACTTC.

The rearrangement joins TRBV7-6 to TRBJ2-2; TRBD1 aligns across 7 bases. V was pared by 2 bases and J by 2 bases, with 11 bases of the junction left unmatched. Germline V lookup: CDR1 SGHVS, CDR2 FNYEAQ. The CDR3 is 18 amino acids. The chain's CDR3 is CASSLIPTSGGNTGELFF. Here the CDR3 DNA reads TGTGCCAGCAGCTTAATTCCAACGTCAGGGGGAAACACCGGGGAGCTGTTTTTT. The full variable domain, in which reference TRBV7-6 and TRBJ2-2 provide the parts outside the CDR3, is GAGVSQSPRYKVTKRGQDVALRCDPISGHVSLYWYRQALGQGPEFLTYFNYEAQQDKSGLPNDRFSAERPEGSISTLTIQRTEQRDSAMYRCASSLIPTSGGNTGELFFGEGSRLTVL.

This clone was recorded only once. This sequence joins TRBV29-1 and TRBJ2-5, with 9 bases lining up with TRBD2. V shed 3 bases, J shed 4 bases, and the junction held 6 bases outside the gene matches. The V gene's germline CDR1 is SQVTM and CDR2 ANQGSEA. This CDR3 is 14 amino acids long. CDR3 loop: CSVEWLAGPETQYF. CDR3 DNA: TGCAGCGTTGAGTGGCTAGCGGGGCCAGAGACCCAGTACTTC. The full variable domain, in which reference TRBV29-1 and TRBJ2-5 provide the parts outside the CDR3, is SAVISQKPSRDICQRGTSLTIQCQVDSQVTMMFWYRQQPGQSLTLIATANQGSEATYESGFVIDKFPISRPNLTFSTLTVSNMSPEDSSIYLCSVEWLAGPETQYFGPGTRLLVL.

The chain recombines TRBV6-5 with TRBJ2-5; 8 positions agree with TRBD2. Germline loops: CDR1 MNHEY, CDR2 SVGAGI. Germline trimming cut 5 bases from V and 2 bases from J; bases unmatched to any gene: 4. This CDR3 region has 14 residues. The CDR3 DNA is TGTGCCAGCAGTCTCGGGGGGGTGCAAGAGACCCAGTACTTC. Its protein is CASSLGGVQETQYF.

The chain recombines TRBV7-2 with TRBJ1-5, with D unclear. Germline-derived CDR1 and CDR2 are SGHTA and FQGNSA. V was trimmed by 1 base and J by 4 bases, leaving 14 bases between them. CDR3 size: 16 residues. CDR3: CASSLGGGSRNQPQHF. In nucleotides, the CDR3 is TGTGCCAGCAGCTTAGGGGGAGGCAGTCGTAATCAGCCCCAGCATTTT. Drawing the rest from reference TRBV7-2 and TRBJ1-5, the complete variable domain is GAGVSQSPSNKVTEKGKDVELRCDPISGHTALYWYRQSLGQGLEFLIYFQGNSAPDKSGLPSDRFSAERTGGSVSTLTIQRTQQEDSAVYLCASSLGGGSRNQPQHFGDGTRLSIL.

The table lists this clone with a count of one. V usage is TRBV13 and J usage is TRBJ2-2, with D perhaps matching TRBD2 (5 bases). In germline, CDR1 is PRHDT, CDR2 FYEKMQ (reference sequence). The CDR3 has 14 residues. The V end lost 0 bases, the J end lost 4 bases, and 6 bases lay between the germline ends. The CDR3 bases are TGTGCCAGCAGCTTAGGCCGGGGCACCGGGGAGCTGTTTTTT. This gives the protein CASSLGRGTGELFF.

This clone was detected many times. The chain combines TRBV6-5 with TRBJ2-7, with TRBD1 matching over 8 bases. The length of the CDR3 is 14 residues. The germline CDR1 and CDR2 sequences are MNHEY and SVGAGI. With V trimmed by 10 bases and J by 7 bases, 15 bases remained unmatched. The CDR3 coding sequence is TGTGCCACCGGGGGTACAGGGGGATATGGTGAGCAGTACTTC. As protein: CATGGTGGYGEQYF.

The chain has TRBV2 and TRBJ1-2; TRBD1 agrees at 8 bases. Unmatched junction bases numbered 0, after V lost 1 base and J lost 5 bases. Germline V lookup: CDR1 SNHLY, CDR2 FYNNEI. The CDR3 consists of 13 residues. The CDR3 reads CASSEGQGYGYTF. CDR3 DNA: TGTGCCAGCAGTGAAGGACAGGGGTATGGCTACACCTTC. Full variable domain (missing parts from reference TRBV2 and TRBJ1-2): EPEVTQTPSHQVTQMGQEVILRCVPISNHLYFYWYRQILGQKVEFLVSFYNNEISEKSEIFDDQFSVERPDGSNFTLKIRSTKLEDSAMYFCASSEGQGYGYTFGSGTRLTVV.